A selection of T cell receptor beta chains follows, all from one sample in a study of cytomegalovirus exposure and HLA in healthy donors. The protocol was immunoSEQ multiplex PCR, while the TCRdb copy is restricted to in-frame clones and leaves out a portion. The data show about 160,000 clones, 70% to 80% seen once. Sequenced: PBMCs. The receptors were sampled from a man aged 45 to 65 in good health and CMV-seropositive. The CDR3 runs from the conserved cysteine through the conserved F or W. A D gene is named only where the DNA matches it firmly. Clone size is not always given. Where it is, it says once, few, many or a class for expanded clones.

CDR3 DNA | CDR3 protein | clone size | D gene | J gene | V gene
TGTGCCAGCAAGTGGAGTGATTATAGCAATCAGCCCCAGCATTTT | CASKWSDYSNQPQHF | . | . | TRBJ1-5 | TRBV2
TGTGCCAGCAGCTGGGGCAGGGACGAGCAGTACTTC | CASSWGRDEQYF | . | . | TRBJ2-7 | TRBV7-2
TGTGCCAGCAGCGCCTCCGGGACTCCCAACACCGGGGAGCTGTTTTTT | CASSASGTPNTGELFF | . | . | TRBJ2-2 | TRBV5-4
TGTGCCAGCTCACCACGGCGGGTAGAGGATAGCAATCAGCCCCAGCATTTT | CASSPRRVEDSNQPQHF | . | . | TRBJ1-5 | TRBV18
TGTGCCAGCAAGGGGGCCAGTAAACCTAATTCACCCCTCCACTTT | CASKGASKPNSPLHF | . | TRBD1 | TRBJ1-6 | TRBV6-5
TGCGCCAGCAGCCCCACGGGGCGAGGAGGGGCAACTGGAAACACCATATATTTT | CASSPTGRGGATGNTIYF | . | . | TRBJ1-3 | TRBV4-1
TGTGCCAGCAGCGTCCCCGCTCTAGCGGGGTCGGGTGAGCAGTTCTTC | CASSVPALAGSGEQFF | . | TRBD2 | TRBJ2-1 | TRBV9
TGTGCCAGCAGTCCCCGGTCCGGTGAGCAGTTCTTC | CASSPRSGEQFF | . | . | TRBJ2-1 | TRBV7-2
TGTGCCAGCAGCTTAGAGGCGGGGCGCACCGGGGAGCTGTTTTTT | CASSLEAGRTGELFF | . | . | TRBJ2-2 | TRBV11-1
TGTGCCAGCAGCCGCGGAGTTGCCGGGACATCGAACACCGGGGAGCTGTTTTTT | CASSRGVAGTSNTGELFF | . | . | TRBJ2-2 | TRBV5-4
TGCGCCAGCAGCCAAGGATCTCTCAGGGGCGTGCGGGAGACCCAGTACTTC | CASSQGSLRGVRETQYF | . | . | TRBJ2-5 | TRBV4-3
TGCGCCAGCAGCGTTACAAACAGGGGGCTTTACACTGAAGCTTTCTTT | CASSVTNRGLYTEAFF | . | TRBD1 | TRBJ1-1 | TRBV10-2
TGTGCCAGCAGCCGGCGGGACAGGAATGAAAAACTGTTTTTT | CASSRRDRNEKLFF | . | TRBD1 | TRBJ1-4 | TRBV7-8
TGTGCCAGCAGCTACGGGACAGACGAGCAGTACTTC | CASSYGTDEQYF | . | TRBD1 | TRBJ2-7 | TRBV6-5
TGTGCCAGCAGCACACCGGGACTAGGGGCAGATACGCAGTATTTT | CASSTPGLGADTQYF | . | TRBD2 | TRBJ2-3 | TRBV7-6
TGTGCCAGCAACCCAACCCGAGGGGGGGCCACCTACGAGCAGTACTTC | CASNPTRGGATYEQYF | few | . | TRBJ2-7 | TRBV4-2
TGTGCCAGCAGCTCGGGCAGCGGGGGGAGGGGAGAGACCCAGTACTTC | CASSSGSGGRGETQYF | . | TRBD2 | TRBJ2-5 | TRBV5-4
TGTGCCAGCCCTTCCTCCGGGACAGGGGTTTTTTTTAGCAATCAGCCCCAGCATTTT | CASPSSGTGVFFSNQPQHF | . | TRBD1 | TRBJ1-5 | TRBV6-9
TGTGCCAGCAGTTATGGACTAGCGGGGGTCCAAGAGACCCAGTACTTC | CASSYGLAGVQETQYF | . | TRBD2 | TRBJ2-5 | TRBV6-5
TGTGCCAGCAGCAAAACTAGCGGGTCCTACGAGCAGTACTTC | CASSKTSGSYEQYF | . | TRBD2 | TRBJ2-7 | TRBV11-2
TGTGCCAGCAGAGTTGGGCCCCCTAGCGTGAACACAGATACGCAGTATTTT | CASRVGPPSVNTDTQYF | . | . | TRBJ2-3 | TRBV5-4
TGTGCCAGCACCGGCGGGGGGAACTACGAGCAGTACTTC | CASTGGGNYEQYF | . | TRBD2 | TRBJ2-7 | TRBV6-1
TGTGCCAGCAGCTTATGGGGGGACAGCTCCTACGAGCAGTACTTC | CASSLWGDSSYEQYF | few | . | TRBJ2-7 | TRBV7-2
TGTGCCAGCAGTGAACGAGGGCTACCCAGGGGCGAGCAGTACTTC | CASSERGLPRGEQYF | few | . | TRBJ2-7 | TRBV6-1
TGTGCCAGCAGCCTTGACATCAATCAGCCCCAGCATTTT | CASSLDINQPQHF | . | . | TRBJ1-5 | TRBV7-7
TGTGCCAGCAGTGGGGAGAGCTCCTACGAGCAGTACTTC | CASSGESSYEQYF | . | . | TRBJ2-7 | TRBV2
TGTGCCAGTAGTGGGCAGGGAGGCGTTTCACCCCTCCACTTT | CASSGQGGVSPLHF | . | . | TRBJ1-6 | TRBV19
TGCGCCAGCAGCCAGACAGGGGATCAGACTGAAGCTTTCTTT | CASSQTGDQTEAFF | . | TRBD1 | TRBJ1-1 | TRBV4-3
TGTGCCAGCACAGGGGGTCCCTACAATGAGCAGTTCTTC | CASTGGPYNEQFF | . | TRBD1 | TRBJ2-1 | TRBV2
TGCAGCGTTTCTTCCCAGGGTCTGGCTGGCTACACCTTC | CSVSSQGLAGYTF | . | . | TRBJ1-2 | TRBV29-1
TGCGCCAGCAGAACAGGGAGGGGCACTGAAGCTTTCTTT | CASRTGRGTEAFF | . | . | TRBJ1-1 | TRBV10-2
TGTGCCAGCAGCGTAGGTAGGGGCAGCTCCTATAATTCACCCCTCCACTTT | CASSVGRGSSYNSPLHF | . | . | TRBJ1-6 | TRBV5-6
TGTGCCAGCAGCCCCAGGGAATTGAACACTGAAGCTTTCTTT | CASSPRELNTEAFF | . | . | TRBJ1-1 | TRBV7-8
TGCGCCAGCAGCCAAGGGGCTAGCCTAGATTACAATGAGCAGTTCTTC | CASSQGASLDYNEQFF | few | . | TRBJ2-1 | TRBV4-3
TGTGCCAGTAGTTCACTTGAGGGACAGGGACTTTCGGGCGTGTCCTACGAGCAGTACTTC | CASSSLEGQGLSGVSYEQYF | . | TRBD1 | TRBJ2-7 | TRBV19
TGTGCCAGCAGCTTAGACAGGACCCCTAACTATGGCTACACCTTC | CASSLDRTPNYGYTF | once | . | TRBJ1-2 | TRBV7-8
TGTGCCACCAGCAGAGATCGAACAGGGTATGGCTACACCTTC | CATSRDRTGYGYTF | . | . | TRBJ1-2 | TRBV15
TGTGCCGTCACACAGGGGACTCAGGTTCTGAAACTGTTTTTT | CAVTQGTQVLKLFF | few | TRBD1 | TRBJ1-4 | TRBV28
TGTGCCAGCAGCTTAAGACAGGGGTCCTACGAGCAGTACTTC | CASSLRQGSYEQYF | . | TRBD1 | TRBJ2-7 | TRBV7-2
TGTGCCAGCAGTTACGGGGGGAGGGAGACCCAGTACTTC | CASSYGGRETQYF | . | . | TRBJ2-5 | TRBV6-5
TGTGCCACCGGGGTCTCCTACAATGAGCAGTTCTTC | CATGVSYNEQFF | few | . | TRBJ2-1 | TRBV28
TGTGCCAGCAGCCAAGAACAGGGGAACCAGCCCCAGCATTTT | CASSQEQGNQPQHF | . | TRBD1 | TRBJ1-5 | TRBV4-2
TGCGCCAGCAGCCAAACGCCCCCCGGGGCTGAAGCTTTCTTT | CASSQTPPGAEAFF | . | . | TRBJ1-1 | TRBV4-1
TGTGCCAGCAGCTTGGGGCTAGCGGAGGCCACCGGGGAGCTGTTTTTT | CASSLGLAEATGELFF | . | TRBD2 | TRBJ2-2 | TRBV5-6
TGTGCCAGCAGCAACCCGGGGGGGCGTACAGATACGCAGTATTTT | CASSNPGGRTDTQYF | once | TRBD2 | TRBJ2-3 | TRBV7-3
TGTGCCATCCGGACAACTAGCGGGGGGGCTAGTAATGAGCAGTTCTTC | CAIRTTSGGASNEQFF | once | TRBD2 | TRBJ2-1 | TRBV10-3
TGCGCCAGCAGTCGGGGGTACCAAGAGACCCAGTACTTC | CASSRGYQETQYF | . | . | TRBJ2-5 | TRBV10-1
TGCGCCAGCAGCTTGCGTAACACCGGGGAGCTGTTTTTT | CASSLRNTGELFF | . | . | TRBJ2-2 | TRBV5-1
TGTGCCAGCAGTGAATCTCCGAGCACCGGGGAGCTGTTTTTT | CASSESPSTGELFF | . | . | TRBJ2-2 | TRBV6-5
TGTGCCAGCAGCGTCGACAGGGGGGGCTACGAGCAGTACTTC | CASSVDRGGYEQYF | . | TRBD1 | TRBJ2-7 | TRBV9
TGTGCCAGCACAGGGGCAGGTGGAACAGATACGCAGTATTTT | CASTGAGGTDTQYF | . | . | TRBJ2-3 | TRBV7-9
TGTGCCAGCAGCTTACAACTAGCGGTAGATACGCAGTATTTT | CASSLQLAVDTQYF | . | TRBD2 | TRBJ2-3 | TRBV7-9
TGCGCCAGCAGCGGAATACCGGGGACGCCGCAGGGGCAAGAAGAGACCCAGTACTTC | CASSGIPGTPQGQEETQYF | . | . | TRBJ2-5 | TRBV5-1
TGTGCCAGCAGGACAGGTTTTAGCAATCAGCCCCAGCATTTT | CASRTGFSNQPQHF | . | . | TRBJ1-5 | TRBV6-5
TGTGCCAGCAGCCACTACCTACAGGGGGCGCAAACTAATGAAAAACTGTTTTTT | CASSHYLQGAQTNEKLFF | . | TRBD1 | TRBJ1-4 | TRBV11-2